The clone carrying this T cell receptor (beta chain) was recorded at least ten times. Its antigen is not identified. TCRdb recomputed calls from the 5' RACE reads with MiXCR, one row per CDR3 protein. The table shows around 510,000 distinct CDR3 sequences, with about 13% occurring only once. This sample was taken from a study of identical twins. Regarding the study as a whole: Out-of-frame sharing of TCR alpha in monozygotic twins was underestimated by models.

V shed 5 bases and J shed 4 bases, with 15 bases lying between them. Germline V lookup: CDR1 SGHAT, CDR2 FQNNGV. The CDR3 runs to 15 residues. The sample was also linked to a second study, of yellow fever vaccine responses in identical twins.

This TCR was recovered from a young woman in good health. The sample comprised CD4+ T cells sorted from blood. This rearrangement joins TRBV11-2 to TRBJ2-1; D unresolved. CDR3 sequence (DNA): TGTGCCAGCAGCCAACACCGCGACCGTTACAATGAGCAGTTCTTC. The encoded protein is CASSQHRDRYNEQFF.